This T cell receptor beta chain was recovered during a study of cytomegalovirus exposure and HLA in healthy donors. This table comes from immunoSEQ multiplex PCR, and its TCRdb copy is limited to in-frame clones, with some not included. The top ten clones hold 1.5% to 2% of a sample with some 72,000 clones, 90% to 97% of them seen once. Germline values: CDR1 MNHEY, CDR2 SVGAGI. Trimming took 4 bases from V and 8 from J; bases not matched to a gene: 8. The CDR3 contains 15 residues. Donors came from a validation cohort of approximately 110 subjects, distinct from the first 666-subject cohort. Sequenced: PBMCs. The rearrangement uses TRBV6-5 and TRBJ1-4, with TRBD1 matching 9 bases. The clonotype was recovered from a man between 18 and 29 years old in good health and CMV-seropositive. The CDR3: CASSSYRGHREKLFF. The DNA of the CDR3 is TGTGCCAGCAGTTCATACAGGGGGCACAGGGAAAAACTGTTTTTT.